Listed below are T cell receptor beta chains from one sample, sequenced in a study of identical twins. TCRdb reanalysed the 5' RACE reads using MiXCR and keeps one entry per CDR3 protein. In the table there are more than 1.5 million distinct CDR3 sequences, about 31% of which are singletons. The sample taken for sequencing was cord blood. The receptors come from a newborn girl in good health. Each CDR3 is given with its conserved first and last residue. D genes are given only for firm matches. Where a row states a size, it is once, few, many or the class of an expanded clone; other rows omit it.

>TRBV11-2|TRBJ2-7|few|NA
CASSLSGSWTSYEQYF
TGTGCCAGCAGCTTATCGGGCAGCTGGACCTCCTACGAGCAGTACTTC
>TRBV7-2|TRBJ2-7|few|TRBD1
CASSWRTGEYEQYF
TGTGCCAGCAGCTGGAGGACAGGGGAGTACGAGCAGTACTTC
>TRBV5-6|TRBJ2-5|few|NA
CASSPLYGETQYF
TGTGCCAGCAGCCCACTATACGGAGAGACCCAGTACTTC
>TRBV25-1|TRBJ1-2|few|NA
CASSRKGLNYGYTF
TGTGCCAGCAGTCGGAAAGGCCTTAACTATGGCTACACCTTC
>TRBV20-1|TRBJ1-2|few|TRBD1
CSAGITGGNGYTF
TGCAGTGCTGGAATTACAGGGGGGAATGGCTACACCTTC
>TRBV5-1|TRBJ2-4|NA|NA
CASSPGELAKNIQYF
TGCGCCAGCAGTCCGGGGGAACTAGCCAAAAACATTCAGTACTTC
>TRBV4-1|TRBJ2-4|few|TRBD2
CASSQAGTRAKNIQYF
TGCGCCAGCAGCCAAGCCGGGACTAGAGCCAAAAACATTCAGTACTTC
>TRBV4-1|TRBJ2-7|few|NA
CASSLSGPDRPYEQYF
TGCGCCAGCAGCCTCTCGGGCCCCGACAGACCATACGAGCAGTACTTC
>TRBV20-1|TRBJ2-7|many|TRBD2
CSAAGTSIDEQYF
TGCAGTGCTGCCGGGACTAGCATTGACGAGCAGTACTTC
>TRBV15|TRBJ1-4|NA|NA
CATSRGASTNEKLFF
TGTGCCACCAGCAGAGGGGCCTCAACTAATGAAAAACTGTTTTTT
>TRBV2|TRBJ2-7|many|TRBD1
CASQGAAYEQYF
TGTGCCAGTCAGGGGGCGGCCTACGAGCAGTACTTC
>TRBV10-3|TRBJ2-5|few|TRBD1
CAISESGQIQETQYF
TGTGCCATCAGTGAGTCGGGACAGATACAAGAGACCCAGTACTTC
>TRBV6-1|TRBJ1-4|NA|TRBD1
CASSAGQLKEKLFF
TGTGCCAGCAGCGCGGGACAGCTGAAGGAAAAACTGTTTTTT
>TRBV3-1|TRBJ2-7|NA|NA
CASSQVVSEQYF
TGTGCCAGCAGCCAAGTTGTATCCGAGCAGTACTTC
>TRBV7-9|TRBJ1-1|NA|NA
CASILSGTTEAFF
TGTGCCAGCATCCTCTCGGGGACCACTGAAGCTTTCTTT
>TRBV7-2|TRBJ2-3|NA|TRBD2
CASSARTSGRSGTDTQYF
TGTGCCAGCAGCGCTCGGACTAGCGGGAGGTCTGGCACAGATACGCAGTATTTT
>TRBV12-3/TRBV12-4|TRBJ2-5|NA|NA
CASGRYLTTSSLQETQYF
TGTGCCAGCGGAAGATACCTTACCACTAGCTCCCTTCAAGAGACCCAGTACTTC
>TRBV20-1|TRBJ2-3|few|TRBD1
CSASTGGDTDTQYF
TGCAGTGCTTCGACAGGGGGGGACACAGATACGCAGTATTTT
>TRBV27|TRBJ1-5|NA|NA
CASSSGRKIYQPQHF
TGTGCCAGCAGTTCAGGACGGAAGATCTATCAGCCCCAGCATTTT
>TRBV19|TRBJ1-5|NA|NA
CASSISGRGQPQHF
TGTGCCAGTAGTATTTCAGGGCGCGGGCAGCCCCAGCATTTT
>TRBV5-1|TRBJ2-6|few|NA
CASSYRPDFSGANVLTF
TGCGCCAGCAGCTACCGTCCGGACTTCTCTGGGGCCAACGTCCTGACTTTC
>TRBV5-1|TRBJ2-7|NA|NA
CASSLHLAFARDPSYEQYF
TGCGCCAGCAGCTTGCATCTGGCATTCGCCAGGGACCCATCCTACGAGCAGTACTTC
>TRBV9|TRBJ2-4|NA|TRBD2
CASSAAGVAKNIQYF
TGTGCCAGCAGCGCAGCGGGGGTAGCCAAAAACATTCAGTACTTC
>TRBV20-1|TRBJ2-5|NA|NA
CSARDFRDLRQETQYF
TGCAGTGCTAGAGATTTTAGGGACCTACGCCAAGAGACCCAGTACTTC
>TRBV6-1|TRBJ1-2|once|TRBD1
CASSQAQGTYGYTF
TGTGCCAGCAGCCAAGCACAGGGGACCTATGGCTACACCTTC
>TRBV3-1|TRBJ2-1|NA|TRBD2
CASSQAAGSSYYEQFF
TGTGCCAGCAGCCAGGCAGCGGGGAGCTCCTACTATGAGCAGTTCTTC
>TRBV5-1|TRBJ2-3|NA|TRBD2
CASSLGMNSGNPIDTQYF
TGCGCCAGCAGCTTGGGGATGAATAGCGGGAATCCAATTGATACGCAGTATTTT
>TRBV25-1|TRBJ2-1|many|NA
CASSGPISTGREFF
TGTGCCAGCAGTGGGCCAATTTCGACAGGGAGGGAGTTCTTC
>TRBV2|TRBJ2-7|NA|TRBD2
CAPSNWSGAYNEQYF
TGTGCCCCCAGCAATTGGAGCGGGGCCTACAATGAGCAGTACTTC
>TRBV10-3|TRBJ1-2|many|NA
CAISDGNYGYTF
TGTGCCATCAGTGACGGAAACTATGGCTACACCTTC
>TRBV12-3/TRBV12-4|TRBJ1-2|NA|NA
CASSLARGSTKNYGYTF
TGTGCCAGCAGTTTAGCGCGCGGGAGTACTAAGAACTATGGCTACACCTTC
>TRBV2|TRBJ2-7|few|NA
CASYFSLEQYF
TGTGCCAGCTATTTTAGCCTCGAGCAGTACTTC
>TRBV7-2|TRBJ2-1|many|TRBD2
CASRFLAGKLKWEQFF
TGTGCCAGCAGATTTCTAGCGGGGAAATTGAAATGGGAGCAGTTCTTC
>TRBV3-1|TRBJ1-2|NA|NA
CASSQARRPRANYGYTF
TGTGCCAGCAGCCAAGCCCGCAGGCCTCGAGCTAACTATGGCTACACCTTC
>TRBV6-1|TRBJ2-7|NA|NA
CASSEDRGSYLSYEQYF
TGTGCCAGCAGTGAAGACCGGGGGTCCTACCTCTCCTACGAGCAGTACTTC
>TRBV27|TRBJ1-1|NA|NA
CASFSLGNTEAFF
TGTGCCAGCTTTTCGCTGGGGAACACTGAAGCTTTCTTT
>TRBV28|TRBJ1-3|NA|NA
CASSLNSHPSGNTIYF
TGTGCCAGCAGTTTAAACAGTCACCCCTCTGGAAACACCATATATTTT
>TRBV6-5|TRBJ2-3|many|NA
CASSYLGVNTQYF
TGTGCCAGCAGTTACCTGGGGGTGAATACGCAGTATTTT